The T cell receptor (beta chain) described here comes from a study of tumor-infiltrating lymphocytes in oesophageal squamous cell carcinoma. This clonotype was detected many times. Per germline, CDR1 KGHSH and CDR2 LQKENI. The trim removed 2 bases at V and 6 bases at J, leaving 12 bases unmatched. This CDR3 has 17 residues. Via MiXCR, TCRdb re-called the PCR reads, giving one row per CDR3 protein. The profile covers approximately 20,000 distinct CDR3 sequences, with around 40% appearing a single time and 6.8% taken by the ten largest. The sequencing input was blood. The sequence came from a male donor with esophageal squamous cell carcinoma. V usage is TRBV18 and J usage is TRBJ2-1; 8 bases are a match to TRBD1. The CDR3 DNA follows: TGTGCCAGCTCACCAAAGCAGGTACAGGGGGGCGGCAATGAGCAGTTCTTC. Residues: CASSPKQVQGGGNEQFF. Full variable domain (outside the CDR3, taken from reference TRBV18 and TRBJ2-1): NAGVMQNPRHLVRRRGQEARLRCSPMKGHSHVYWYRQLPEEGLKFMVYLQKENIIDESGMPKERFSAEFPKEGPSILRIQQVVRGDSAAYFCASSPKQVQGGGNEQFFGPGTRLTVL.